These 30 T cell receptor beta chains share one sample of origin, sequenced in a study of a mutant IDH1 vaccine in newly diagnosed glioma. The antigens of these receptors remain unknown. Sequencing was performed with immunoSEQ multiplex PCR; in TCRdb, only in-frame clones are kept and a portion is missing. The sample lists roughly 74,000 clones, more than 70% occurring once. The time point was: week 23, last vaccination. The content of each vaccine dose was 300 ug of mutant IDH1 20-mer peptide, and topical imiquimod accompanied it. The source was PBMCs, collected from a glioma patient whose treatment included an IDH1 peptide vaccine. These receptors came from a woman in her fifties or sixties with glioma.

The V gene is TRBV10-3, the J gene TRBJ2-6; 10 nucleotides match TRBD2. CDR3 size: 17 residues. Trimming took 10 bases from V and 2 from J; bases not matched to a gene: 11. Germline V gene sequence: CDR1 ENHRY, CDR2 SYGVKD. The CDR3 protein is CATRESGRDTGANVLTF. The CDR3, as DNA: TGTGCCACCCGGGAGAGCGGGAGGGACACTGGGGCCAACGTCCTGACTTTC.

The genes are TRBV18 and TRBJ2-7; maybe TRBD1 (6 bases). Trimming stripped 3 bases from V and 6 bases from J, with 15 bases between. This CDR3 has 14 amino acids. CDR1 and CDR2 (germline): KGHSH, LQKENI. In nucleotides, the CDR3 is TGTGCCAGCTCACCCGGGGTCCAGGGGTTCGAGCAGTACTTC. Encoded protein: CASSPGVQGFEQYF.

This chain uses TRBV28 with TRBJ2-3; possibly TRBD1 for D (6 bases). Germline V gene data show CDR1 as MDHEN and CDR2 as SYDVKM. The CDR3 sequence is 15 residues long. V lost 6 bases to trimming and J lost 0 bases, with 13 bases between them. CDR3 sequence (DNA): TGTGCCAGCAGGACACAGGGAACTAGCACAGATACGCAGTATTTT. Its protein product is CASRTQGTSTDTQYF.

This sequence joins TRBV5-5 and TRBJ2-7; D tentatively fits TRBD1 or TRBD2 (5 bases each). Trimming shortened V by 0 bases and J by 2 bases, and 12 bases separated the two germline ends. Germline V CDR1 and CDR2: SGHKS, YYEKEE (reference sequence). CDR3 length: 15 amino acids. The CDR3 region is CASSLALGTPYEQYF. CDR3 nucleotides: TGTGCCAGCAGCTTGGCCCTAGGGACCCCCTACGAGCAGTACTTC.

As DNA, the CDR3 is TGTGCCTGGAGTCTGGGACTAGCGGGACTCCAAGAGACCCAGTACTTC. Translating it yields CAWSLGLAGLQETQYF. The gene calls are TRBV30 and TRBJ2-5, with 13 bases aligning to TRBD2. J was trimmed by 1 base and V by 2 bases; bases with no gene match: 4. Germline V CDR1 and CDR2: GTSNPN, SVGIG (reference sequence). The CDR3 loop spans 16 amino acids.

CDR3 DNA sequence: TGTGCCAGCAGTCAGCGTCGGGGAGGCTACGAGCAGTACTTC. This gives the protein CASSQRRGGYEQYF. The V and J genes are TRBV7-9 and TRBJ2-7; TRBD2 might be the D (6 bases). CDR3 length: 14 amino acids. Germline-derived CDR1 and CDR2 are SEHNR and FQNEAQ (reference sequence). Trimming took 6 bases from V and 3 from J, leaving 15 bases between them.

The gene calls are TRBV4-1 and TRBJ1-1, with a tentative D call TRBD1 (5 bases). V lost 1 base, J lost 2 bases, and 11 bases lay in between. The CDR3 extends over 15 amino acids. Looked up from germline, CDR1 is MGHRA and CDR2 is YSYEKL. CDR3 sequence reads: CASSQGGKGNTEAFF. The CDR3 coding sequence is TGCGCCAGCAGCCAAGGGGGGAAAGGAAACACTGAAGCTTTCTTT.

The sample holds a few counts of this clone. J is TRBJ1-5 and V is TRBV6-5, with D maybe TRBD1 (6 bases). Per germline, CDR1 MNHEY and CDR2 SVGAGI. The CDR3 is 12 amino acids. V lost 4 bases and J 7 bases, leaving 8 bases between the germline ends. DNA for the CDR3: TGTGCCAGCAGTTTGGACAGCCAGCCCCAGCATTTT. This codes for CASSLDSQPQHF.

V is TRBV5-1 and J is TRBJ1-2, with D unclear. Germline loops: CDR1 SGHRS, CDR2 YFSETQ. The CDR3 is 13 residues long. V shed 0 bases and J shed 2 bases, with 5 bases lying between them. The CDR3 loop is CASSLEANYGYTF. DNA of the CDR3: TGCGCCAGCAGCTTGGAAGCGAACTATGGCTACACCTTC. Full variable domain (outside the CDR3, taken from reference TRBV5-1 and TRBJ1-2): KAGVTQTPRYLIKTRGQQVTLSCSPISGHRSVSWYQQTPGQGLQFLFEYFSETQRNKGNFPGRFSGRQFSNSRSEMNVSTLELGDSALYLCASSLEANYGYTFGSGTRLTVV.

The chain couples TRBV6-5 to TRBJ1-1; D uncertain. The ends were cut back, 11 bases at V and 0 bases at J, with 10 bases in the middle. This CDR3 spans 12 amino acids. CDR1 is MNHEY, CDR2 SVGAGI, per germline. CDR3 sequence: CAAGLMNTEAFF. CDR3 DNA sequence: TGTGCCGCCGGCCTGATGAACACTGAAGCTTTCTTT.

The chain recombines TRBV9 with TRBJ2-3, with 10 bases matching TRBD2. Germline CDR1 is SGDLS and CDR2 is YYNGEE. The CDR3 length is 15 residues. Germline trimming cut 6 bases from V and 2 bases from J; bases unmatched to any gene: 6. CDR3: CASTVAGGLTDTQYF. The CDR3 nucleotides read TGTGCCAGCACGGTAGCGGGAGGACTCACAGATACGCAGTATTTT.

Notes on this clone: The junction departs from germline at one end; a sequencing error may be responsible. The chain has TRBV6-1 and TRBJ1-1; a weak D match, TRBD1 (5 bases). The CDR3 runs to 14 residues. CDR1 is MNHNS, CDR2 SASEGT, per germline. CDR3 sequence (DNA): TGTGCCGGCAGTGAAAGGGGCAGCTACACTGAAGCTTTCTTT. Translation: CAGSERGSYTEAFF.

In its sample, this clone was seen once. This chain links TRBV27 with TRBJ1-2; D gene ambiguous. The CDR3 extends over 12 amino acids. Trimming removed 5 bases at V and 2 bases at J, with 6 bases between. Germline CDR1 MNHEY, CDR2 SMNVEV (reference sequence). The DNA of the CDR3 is TGTGCCAGCAGTCCTCTCAACTATGGCTACACCTTC. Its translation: CASSPLNYGYTF.

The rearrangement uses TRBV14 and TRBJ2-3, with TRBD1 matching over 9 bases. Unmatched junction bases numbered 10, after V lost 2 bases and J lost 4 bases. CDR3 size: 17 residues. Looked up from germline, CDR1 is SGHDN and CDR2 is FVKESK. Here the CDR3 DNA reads TGTGCCAGCAGCCAAACGTTCGGGACAGGGAGCTCAGATACGCAGTATTTT. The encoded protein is CASSQTFGTGSSDTQYF.

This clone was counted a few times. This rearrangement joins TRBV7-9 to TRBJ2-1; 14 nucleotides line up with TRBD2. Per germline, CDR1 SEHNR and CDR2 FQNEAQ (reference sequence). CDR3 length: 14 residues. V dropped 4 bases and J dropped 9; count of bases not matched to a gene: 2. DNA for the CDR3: TGTGCCAGCAGCTCCGGACTAGCGGGAGGTGAGCAGTTCTTC. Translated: CASSSGLAGGEQFF.

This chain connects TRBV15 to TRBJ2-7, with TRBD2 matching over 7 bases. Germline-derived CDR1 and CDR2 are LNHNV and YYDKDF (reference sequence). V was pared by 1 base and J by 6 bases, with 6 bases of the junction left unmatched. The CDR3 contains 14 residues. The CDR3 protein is CATSRAGGDLEQYF. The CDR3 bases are TGTGCCACCAGCAGAGCTGGGGGGGATCTCGAGCAGTACTTC.

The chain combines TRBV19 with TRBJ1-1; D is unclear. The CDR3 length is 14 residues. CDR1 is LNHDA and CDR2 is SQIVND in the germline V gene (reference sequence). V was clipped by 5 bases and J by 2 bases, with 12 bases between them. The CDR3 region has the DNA TGTGCCAGTAGTGGCAGAGGAACAAACACTGAAGCTTTCTTT. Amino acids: CASSGRGTNTEAFF.

CDR3 residues: CASSSPANVLTF. CDR3 DNA sequence: TGTGCCAGCAGTTCGCCGGCCAACGTCCTGACTTTC. The rearrangement joins TRBV6-5 to TRBJ2-6; D uncertain. Germline lookup yields CDR1 MNHEY and CDR2 SVGAGI. V lost 4 bases and J lost 6, with 4 bases in between. The CDR3 consists of 12 residues.

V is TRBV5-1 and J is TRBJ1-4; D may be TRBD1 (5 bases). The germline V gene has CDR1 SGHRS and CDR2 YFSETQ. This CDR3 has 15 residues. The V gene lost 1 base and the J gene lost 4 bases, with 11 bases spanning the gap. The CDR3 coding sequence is TGCGCCAGCAGCTTGCCGGGGACCCATAATGAAAAACTGTTTTTT. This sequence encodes CASSLPGTHNEKLFF.

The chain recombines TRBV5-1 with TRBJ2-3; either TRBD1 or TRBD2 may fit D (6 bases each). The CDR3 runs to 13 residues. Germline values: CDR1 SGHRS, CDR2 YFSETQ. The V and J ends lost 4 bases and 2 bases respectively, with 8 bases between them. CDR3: CASSPGATDTQYF. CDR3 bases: TGCGCCAGCAGCCCGGGGGCCACAGATACGCAGTATTTT.

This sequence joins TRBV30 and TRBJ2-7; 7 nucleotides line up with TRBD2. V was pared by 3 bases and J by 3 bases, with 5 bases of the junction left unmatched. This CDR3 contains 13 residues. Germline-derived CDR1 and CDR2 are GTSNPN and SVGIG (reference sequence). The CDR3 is CAWRLLAGYEQYF. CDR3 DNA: TGTGCCTGGAGATTGTTAGCGGGCTACGAGCAGTACTTC. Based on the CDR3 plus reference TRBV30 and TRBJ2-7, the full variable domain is SQTIHQWPATLVQPVGSPLSLECTVEGTSNPNLYWYRQAAGRGLQLLFYSVGIGQISSEVPQNLSASRPQDRQFILSSKKLLLSDSGFYLCAWRLLAGYEQYFGPGTRLTVT.

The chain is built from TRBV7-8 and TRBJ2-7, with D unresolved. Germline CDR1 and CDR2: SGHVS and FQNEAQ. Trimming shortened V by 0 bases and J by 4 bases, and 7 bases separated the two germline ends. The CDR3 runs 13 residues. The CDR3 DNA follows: TGTGCCAGCAGCTTAGCGACCCTATACGAGCAGTACTTC. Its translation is CASSLATLYEQYF. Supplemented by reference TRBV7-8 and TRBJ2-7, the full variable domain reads GAGVSQSPRYKVAKRGQDVALRCDPISGHVSLFWYQQALGQGPEFLTYFQNEAQLDKSGLPSDRFFAERPEGSVSTLKIQRTQQEDSAVYLCASSLATLYEQYFGPGTRLTVT.

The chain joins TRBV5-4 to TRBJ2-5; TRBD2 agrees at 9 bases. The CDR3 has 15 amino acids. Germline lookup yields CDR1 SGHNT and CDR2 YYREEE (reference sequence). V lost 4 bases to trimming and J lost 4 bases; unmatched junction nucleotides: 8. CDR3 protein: CASSGRAGGRETQYF. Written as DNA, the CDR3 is TGTGCCAGCAGCGGGAGAGCGGGAGGCAGAGAGACCCAGTACTTC.

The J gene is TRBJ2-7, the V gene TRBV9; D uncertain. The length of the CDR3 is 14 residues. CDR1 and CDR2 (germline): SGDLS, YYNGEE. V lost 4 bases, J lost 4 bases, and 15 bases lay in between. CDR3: CASSPPARWYEQYF. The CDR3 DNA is TGTGCCAGCAGCCCCCCGGCCCGCTGGTACGAGCAGTACTTC.

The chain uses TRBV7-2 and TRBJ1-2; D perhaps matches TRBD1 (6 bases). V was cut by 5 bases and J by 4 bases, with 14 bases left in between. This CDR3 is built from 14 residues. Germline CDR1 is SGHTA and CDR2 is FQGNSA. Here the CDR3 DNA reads TGTGCCAGCAGCCCACAGGGAGGCGGCTATGGCTACACCTTC. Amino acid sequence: CASSPQGGGYGYTF. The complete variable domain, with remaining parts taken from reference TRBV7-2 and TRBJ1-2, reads GAGVSQSPSNKVTEKGKDVELRCDPISGHTALYWYRQSLGQGLEFLIYFQGNSAPDKSGLPSDRFSAERTGGSVSTLTIQRTQQEDSAVYLCASSPQGGGYGYTFGSGTRLTVV.

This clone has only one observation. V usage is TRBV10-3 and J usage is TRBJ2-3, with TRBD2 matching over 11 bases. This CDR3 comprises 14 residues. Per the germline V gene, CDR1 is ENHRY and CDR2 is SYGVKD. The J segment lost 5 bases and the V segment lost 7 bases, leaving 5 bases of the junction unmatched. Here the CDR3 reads CAIKTSGKVDTQYF. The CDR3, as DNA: TGTGCCATCAAGACTAGCGGGAAGGTAGATACGCAGTATTTT.

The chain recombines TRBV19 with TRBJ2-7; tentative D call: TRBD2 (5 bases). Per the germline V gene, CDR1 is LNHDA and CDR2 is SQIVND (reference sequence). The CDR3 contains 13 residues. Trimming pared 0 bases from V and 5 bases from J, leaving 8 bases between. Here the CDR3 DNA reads TGTGCCAGTAGTATAGATTGGGGAGACGAGCAGTACTTC. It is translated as CASSIDWGDEQYF.

The CDR3: CAISEGGNTIYF. The CDR3 nucleotides are TGTGCCATCAGTGAGGGGGGAAACACCATATATTTT. The chain uses TRBV10-3 and TRBJ1-3, with D uncertain. The CDR3 totals 12 residues. Germline V gene sequence: CDR1 ENHRY, CDR2 SYGVKD. Between the trimmed V and J ends, which lost 2 bases and 4 bases, there was a span of 3 bases.

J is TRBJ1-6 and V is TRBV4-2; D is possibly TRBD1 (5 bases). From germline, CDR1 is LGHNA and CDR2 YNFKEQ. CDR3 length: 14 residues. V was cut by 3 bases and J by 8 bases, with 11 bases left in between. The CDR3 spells CASSQGPNDSPLHF. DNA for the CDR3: TGTGCCAGCAGCCAGGGGCCAAACGATTCACCCCTCCACTTT.

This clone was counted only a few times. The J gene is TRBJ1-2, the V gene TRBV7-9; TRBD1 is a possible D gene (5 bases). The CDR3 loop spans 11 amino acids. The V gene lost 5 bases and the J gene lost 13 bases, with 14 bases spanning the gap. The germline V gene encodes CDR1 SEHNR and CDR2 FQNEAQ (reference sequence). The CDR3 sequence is CASSLGAATTF. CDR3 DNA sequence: TGTGCCAGCAGCCTAGGGGCAGCGACCACCTTC.